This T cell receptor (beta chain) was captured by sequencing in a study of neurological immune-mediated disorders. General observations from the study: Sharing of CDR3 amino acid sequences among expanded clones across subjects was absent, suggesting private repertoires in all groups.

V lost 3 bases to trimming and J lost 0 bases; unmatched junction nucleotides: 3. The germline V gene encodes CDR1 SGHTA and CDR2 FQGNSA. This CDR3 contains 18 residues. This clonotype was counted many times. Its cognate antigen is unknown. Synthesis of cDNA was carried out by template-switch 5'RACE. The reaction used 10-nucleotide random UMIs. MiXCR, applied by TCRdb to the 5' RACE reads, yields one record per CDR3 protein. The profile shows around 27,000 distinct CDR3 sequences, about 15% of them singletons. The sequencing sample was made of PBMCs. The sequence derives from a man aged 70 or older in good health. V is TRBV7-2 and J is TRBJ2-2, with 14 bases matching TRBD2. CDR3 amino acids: CASSLGLAGASNTGELFF. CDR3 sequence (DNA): TGTGCCAGCAGCTTGGGACTAGCGGGGGCATCGAACACCGGGGAGCTGTTTTTT. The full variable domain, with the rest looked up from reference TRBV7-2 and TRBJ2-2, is GAGVSQSPSNKVTEKGKDVELRCDPISGHTALYWYRQSLGQGLEFLIYFQGNSAPDKSGLPSDRFSAERTGGSVSTLTIQRTQQEDSAVYLCASSLGLAGASNTGELFFGEGSRLTVL.